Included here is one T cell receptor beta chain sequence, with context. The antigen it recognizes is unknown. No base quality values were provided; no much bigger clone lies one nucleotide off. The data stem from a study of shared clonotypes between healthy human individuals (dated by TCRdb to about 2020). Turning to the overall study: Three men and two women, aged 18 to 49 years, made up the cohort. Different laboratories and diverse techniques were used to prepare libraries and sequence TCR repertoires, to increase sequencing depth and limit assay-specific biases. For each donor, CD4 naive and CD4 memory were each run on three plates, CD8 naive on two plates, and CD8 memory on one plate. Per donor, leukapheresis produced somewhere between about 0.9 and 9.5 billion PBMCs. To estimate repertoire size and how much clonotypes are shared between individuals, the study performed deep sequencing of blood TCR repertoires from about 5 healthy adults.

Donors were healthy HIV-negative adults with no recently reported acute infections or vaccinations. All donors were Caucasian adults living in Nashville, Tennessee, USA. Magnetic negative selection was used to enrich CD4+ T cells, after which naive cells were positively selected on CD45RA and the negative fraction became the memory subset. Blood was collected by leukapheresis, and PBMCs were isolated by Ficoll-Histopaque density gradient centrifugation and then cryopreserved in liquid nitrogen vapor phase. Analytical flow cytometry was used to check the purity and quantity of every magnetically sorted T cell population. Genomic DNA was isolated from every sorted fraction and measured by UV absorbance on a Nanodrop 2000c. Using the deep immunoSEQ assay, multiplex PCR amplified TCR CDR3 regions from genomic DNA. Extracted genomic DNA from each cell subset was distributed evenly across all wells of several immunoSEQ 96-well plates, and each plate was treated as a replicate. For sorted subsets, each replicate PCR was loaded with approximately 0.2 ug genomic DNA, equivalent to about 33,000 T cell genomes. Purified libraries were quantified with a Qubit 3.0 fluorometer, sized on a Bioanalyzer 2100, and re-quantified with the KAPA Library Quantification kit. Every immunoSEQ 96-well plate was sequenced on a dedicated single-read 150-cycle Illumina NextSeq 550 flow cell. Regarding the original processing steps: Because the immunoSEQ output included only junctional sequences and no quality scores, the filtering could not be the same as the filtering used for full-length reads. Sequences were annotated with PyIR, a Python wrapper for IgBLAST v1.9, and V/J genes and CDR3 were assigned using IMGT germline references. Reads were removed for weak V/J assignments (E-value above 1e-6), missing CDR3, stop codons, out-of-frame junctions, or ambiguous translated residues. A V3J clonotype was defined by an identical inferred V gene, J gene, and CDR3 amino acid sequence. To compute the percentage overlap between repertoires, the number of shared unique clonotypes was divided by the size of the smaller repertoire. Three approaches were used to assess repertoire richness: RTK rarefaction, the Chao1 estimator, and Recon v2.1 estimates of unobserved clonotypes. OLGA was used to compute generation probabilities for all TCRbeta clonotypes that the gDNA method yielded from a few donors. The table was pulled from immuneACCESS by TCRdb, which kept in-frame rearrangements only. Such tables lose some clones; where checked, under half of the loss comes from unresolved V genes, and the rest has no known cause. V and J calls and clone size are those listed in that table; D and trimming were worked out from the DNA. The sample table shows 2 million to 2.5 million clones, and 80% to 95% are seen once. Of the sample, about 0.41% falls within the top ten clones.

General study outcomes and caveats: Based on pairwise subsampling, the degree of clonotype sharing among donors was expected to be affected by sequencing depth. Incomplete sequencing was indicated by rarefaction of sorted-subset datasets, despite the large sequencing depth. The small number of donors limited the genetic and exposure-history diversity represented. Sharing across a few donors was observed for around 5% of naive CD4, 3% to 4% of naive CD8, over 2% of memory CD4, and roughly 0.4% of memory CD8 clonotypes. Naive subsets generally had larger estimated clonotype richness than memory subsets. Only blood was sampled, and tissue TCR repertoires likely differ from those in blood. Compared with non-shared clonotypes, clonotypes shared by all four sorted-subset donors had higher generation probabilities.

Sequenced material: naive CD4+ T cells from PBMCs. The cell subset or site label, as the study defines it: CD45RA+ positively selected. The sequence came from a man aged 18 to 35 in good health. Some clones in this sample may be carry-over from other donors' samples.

The CDR3 has the sequence CASSFDGGNQPQHF. The DNA is TGCGCCAGCAGCTTCGATGGTGGCAATCAGCCCCAGCATTTT. Rearrangement joined TRBV5-1 to TRBJ1-5, with no D gene named confidently. The germline ends are 8 bases apart after V is trimmed by 2 bases and J by 2 bases. The germline V gene sets CDR1 to SGHRS and CDR2 to YFSETQ. The CDR3 holds 14 amino acids from the cysteine to the phenylalanine. Only the CDR3 DNA is retained, 42 bases long and in frame from the first base.